The 26 T cell receptor beta chains reported below all come from one sample, sequenced in a study of blood T cells in healthy people across ages (dated by TCRdb to the mid-2010s). The library was prepared using 5' RACE. Sequenced on an Illumina HiSeq 2500. A second roughly 6 to 12 cycle PCR used a sample-barcoded 5' primer and a J-beta primer mix. The public sequencing data were trimmed at Q25 with fastp and processed into clonotypes with MiXCR by TCRdb, which kept only in-frame beta chains. Each entry merges the rows of one CDR3 protein and shows their most common DNA and genes. The sample table contains 550,000 to 750,000 distinct CDR3 sequences; only one count was recorded for under 25% of them. The top ten constitute 3.5% to 4% of the sample. Sequenced: blood. These receptor sequences come from a man in his 70s in good health.

The CDR3 loop reads CSARTDGTGYQETQYF. CDR3 bases: TGCAGTGCTAGAACCGACGGGACAGGGTATCAAGAGACCCAGTACTTC. V gene TRBV20-1 combines with J gene TRBJ2-5; TRBD1 aligns across 9 bases. This CDR3 is built from 16 residues. V gave up 2 bases and J gave up 2 bases; unmatched junction bases: 9. Germline CDR1 DFQATT, CDR2 SNEGSKA (reference sequence).

The genes are TRBV28 and TRBJ1-2, with 10 nucleotides matching TRBD1. The CDR3 loop spans 13 amino acids. V trimming: 7 bases; J trimming: 7 bases; junction bases outside the gene matches: 6. Germline-derived CDR1 and CDR2 are MDHEN and SYDVKM. CDR3 region: CASIRDRGLGYTF. Here the CDR3 DNA reads TGTGCCAGCATCAGAGACAGGGGGCTTGGCTACACCTTC.

This chain connects TRBV6-5 to TRBJ2-7; 8 bases agree with TRBD1. Germline V lookup: CDR1 MNHEY, CDR2 SVGAGI. After removal of 0 bases from V and 4 bases from J, the junction contained 8 bases not matched to a gene. This CDR3 has 16 amino acids. The CDR3 region is CASSYSRTGLGYEQYF. CDR3 nucleotide sequence: TGTGCCAGCAGTTACTCGAGGACAGGGTTAGGATACGAGCAGTACTTC.

Of note for this clonotype: At one boundary the junction diverges from the germline segment, which might be a read error. The rearrangement links TRBV7-3 to TRBJ2-7; perhaps TRBD2 as D (5 bases). The germline V gene encodes CDR1 SGHTA and CDR2 FQGTGA. This CDR3 spans 14 amino acids. CDR3 nucleotides: TGTGCCAGCAGCCCCGGACTCGTATCCTCCGAGCAGTACTTC. This codes for CASSPGLVSSEQYF.

This clonotype was observed a single time. The chain couples TRBV2 to TRBJ2-1, with 9 positions matching TRBD2. V lost 6 bases and J lost 1; bases outside the gene matches: 7. Per germline, CDR1 SNHLY and CDR2 FYNNEI. The CDR3 loop spans 16 amino acids. DNA for the CDR3: TGTGCCAGCAGAGGCGGGAGGGCCCTATCCTACAATGAGCAGTTCTTC. Protein product: CASRGGRALSYNEQFF.

This chain joins TRBV2 and TRBJ2-7, with D perhaps TRBD1 (6 bases). V gave up 7 bases and J gave up 6 bases, with 16 bases separating them. The CDR3 is 13 amino acids. Looked up from germline, CDR1 is SNHLY and CDR2 is FYNNEI. CDR3 amino acids: CASNQGMLGEQYF. As DNA, the CDR3 is TGTGCCAGCAACCAGGGGATGCTAGGCGAGCAGTACTTC.

This clonotype occurred a few times. The chain is built from TRBV28 and TRBJ2-5; perhaps TRBD2 as D (6 bases). The end of the DNA aligns better with TRBJ2-1, so the J call may be wrong. CDR1 MDHEN and CDR2 SYDVKM come from the germline V gene. The CDR3 contains 16 residues. The CDR3 reads CASTSPVGGVHNEQFF. The CDR3 DNA is TGTGCCAGCACCTCACCGGTCGGGGGAGTTCACAATGAGCAGTTCTTC.

V and J are TRBV20-1 and TRBJ2-1, with TRBD2 matching over 11 bases. V was pared by 5 bases and J by 1 base, with 7 bases of the junction left unmatched. CDR1 is DFQATT and CDR2 is SNEGSKA in the germline V gene (reference sequence). CDR3 length: 16 residues. The CDR3 DNA follows: TGCAGTGCTCCAAAGCTAGCGGGAGGATCCTACAATGAGCAGTTCTTC. Translating gives CSAPKLAGGSYNEQFF.

The rearrangement uses TRBV4-2 and TRBJ1-2; D may be TRBD1 (5 bases). The V gene's germline CDR1 is LGHNA and CDR2 YNFKEQ. CDR3 size: 16 residues. The V end lost 3 bases, the J end lost 1 base, and 15 bases lay between the germline ends. The CDR3 sequence is CASSQVTRQGNYGYTF. The CDR3 region has the DNA TGTGCCAGCAGCCAGGTTACTCGCCAGGGTAACTATGGCTACACCTTC.

In regard to this clonotype: Being one base from a much bigger clone, this may be a read error. The chain is built from TRBV10-3 and TRBJ2-5; 11 bases agree with TRBD1. The end of the DNA aligns better with TRBJ2-1, so the J call may be wrong. CDR3 length equals 15 residues. Germline V lookup: CDR1 ENHRY, CDR2 SYGVKD. The CDR3 is CAISSGTGGGNEQFF. CDR3 bases: TGTGCCATCTCGTCCGGGACAGGGGGTGGCAATGAGCAGTTCTTC.

This clonotype was seen repeatedly, ten times or more. This rearrangement joins TRBV4-1 to TRBJ2-1; 8 nucleotides align to TRBD1. This CDR3 region has 18 residues. Germline V gives CDR1 MGHRA, CDR2 YSYEKL. The trim removed 4 bases at V and 0 bases at J, leaving 11 bases unmatched. CDR3 residues: CASSRGQGTSGSYNEQFF. CDR3 DNA sequence: TGCGCCAGCAGCCGCGGACAGGGAACGAGTGGCTCCTACAATGAGCAGTTCTTC.

The chain recombines TRBV7-2 with TRBJ2-7; a weak D match, TRBD2 (5 bases). V lost 4 bases, J lost 6 bases, and 13 bases lay in between. The CDR3 loop spans 13 amino acids. Germline CDR1 is SGHTA and CDR2 is FQGNSA. The CDR3 sequence is CASSSTRSGEQYF. CDR3 in DNA: TGTGCCAGCAGCTCTACACGGAGCGGCGAGCAGTACTTC.

The CDR3 sequence is CATSDLKGTERGSTDTQYF. The CDR3 DNA follows: TGTGCCACCAGTGATTTGAAGGGGACGGAACGAGGGTCCACAGATACGCAGTATTTT. The J gene is TRBJ2-3, the V gene TRBV24-1; TRBD1 or TRBD2 may be the D gene (5 bases each). With 0 bases removed from V and 2 bases from J, the gap between germline ends came to 20 bases. CDR1 and CDR2 (germline): KGHDR, SFDVKD. The CDR3 has 19 amino acids.

The rearrangement links TRBV10-3 to TRBJ1-1; no clear D gene. This CDR3 is built from 13 residues. The germline V and J ends were trimmed by 4 bases and 0 bases, with 6 bases remaining between them. Per the germline V gene, CDR1 is ENHRY and CDR2 is SYGVKD. The CDR3 DNA follows: TGTGCCATCAGTGGAGGTATGAACACTGAAGCTTTCTTT. It encodes CAISGGMNTEAFF.

This clonotype was found a few times. The chain links TRBV7-3 to TRBJ1-2, with D hard to call. Between the trimmed V and J ends, which lost 3 bases and 5 bases, there was a span of 10 bases. Germline V CDR1 and CDR2: SGHTA, FQGTGA. The CDR3 consists of 13 residues. Here the CDR3 DNA reads TGTGCCAGCAGCTTTGATGCGGGGTATGGCTACACCTTC. As protein: CASSFDAGYGYTF.

Concerning this clonotype: Relative to the germline gene, one junction end is altered; a read error may explain this. The chain recombines TRBV7-9 with TRBJ2-5; TRBD2 is a possible D gene (6 bases). Germline V gene lookup returns CDR1 SEHNR and CDR2 FQNEAQ (reference sequence). The CDR3 runs to 14 residues. DNA for the CDR3: TGTGCCGGCAGCTTAGCGGAAGCGCAAGAGACCCAGTACTTC. It is translated as CAGSLAEAQETQYF.

The V gene is TRBV15, the J gene TRBJ2-7; D remains unclear. This CDR3 spans 13 amino acids. CDR1 and CDR2 (germline): LNHNV, YYDKDF (reference sequence). V lost 1 base to trimming and J lost 4 bases, with 8 bases between them. The CDR3 region has the DNA TGTGCCACCAGCAGAGTCCCCGGGTACGAGCAGTACTTC. Translating gives CATSRVPGYEQYF.

Points on this clonotype: The CDR3 does not close with the conserved phenylalanine or tryptophan, likely indicating a read error. CDR3 DNA: TGTGCCAGCAGCTTATATAGGCCGGGGGAAAAACTGTTTCTT. It codes for CASSLYRPGEKLFL. The chain couples TRBV7-2 to TRBJ1-4, with D uncertain. The CDR3 has 14 amino acids. With 2 bases removed from V and 8 bases from J, the gap between germline ends came to 12 bases. Looked up from germline, CDR1 is SGHTA and CDR2 is FQGNSA.

This clonotype has only a few counts. The genes are TRBV3-1 and TRBJ2-3, with a weak D call TRBD2 (6 bases). The CDR3 length is 15 residues. Germline values: CDR1 LGHDT, CDR2 YNNKEL (reference sequence). V was shortened by 4 bases and J by 5 bases, with 16 bases between the two germline ends. The CDR3 protein is CASSLTGGPLDTQYF. For the CDR3, the DNA is TGTGCCAGCAGCCTCACAGGAGGGCCGTTAGATACGCAGTATTTT.

This clonotype was observed at least ten times. V and J are TRBV4-1 and TRBJ1-5; possibly TRBD1 for D (5 bases). Trimming stripped 3 bases from V and 0 bases from J, with 6 bases between. The germline gives CDR1 MGHRA, CDR2 YSYEKL. The CDR3 totals 14 residues. The CDR3 DNA is TGCGCCAGCAGCCAGGACAATAGCAATCAGCCCCAGCATTTT. This translates into CASSQDNSNQPQHF.

The rearrangement joins TRBV6-1 to TRBJ1-4, with 7 bases that match TRBD1. J gave up 13 bases and V 1 base, and 12 bases lay outside the gene matches. This CDR3 contains 15 residues. Germline V gene lookup returns CDR1 MNHNS and CDR2 SASEGT. Here the CDR3 reads CASSEVETGRVGLFF. CDR3 nucleotides: TGTGCCAGCAGTGAAGTGGAGACAGGGCGGGTTGGACTGTTTTTT.

This clonotype was observed a handful of times. The chain joins TRBV3-1 to TRBJ2-3, with 11 bases fitting TRBD1. Per the germline V gene, CDR1 is LGHDT and CDR2 is YNNKEL (reference sequence). The CDR3 sequence is 13 residues long. Germline trimming cut 1 base from V and 11 bases from J; bases unmatched to any gene: 2. The CDR3 reads CASSQGTGGWQYF. CDR3 sequence (DNA): TGTGCCAGCAGCCAAGGGACAGGGGGCTGGCAGTATTTT.

The sample holds a few counts of this clonotype. This sequence joins TRBV9 and TRBJ2-2; 13 bases map to TRBD2. J gave up 8 bases and V 10 bases, and 11 bases lay outside the gene matches. The length of the CDR3 is 15 residues. CDR1 SGDLS and CDR2 YYNGEE come from the germline V gene. CDR3 nucleotides: TGTGCCTCTAGCGGGGGACTAGCGGGAAATGGGGAGCTGTTTTTT. Translating gives CASSGGLAGNGELFF.

V and J are TRBV20-1 and TRBJ2-5; weak D call: TRBD2 (6 bases). The V and J ends lost 6 bases and 7 bases respectively, with 15 bases between them. Germline lookup yields CDR1 DFQATT and CDR2 SNEGSKA (reference sequence). This CDR3 spans 12 amino acids. In DNA, the CDR3 is TGCAGTGCCTTCGGGAGTTGGGGGACCCAGTACTTC. Translating it yields CSAFGSWGTQYF.

This clonotype was seen a handful of times. The CDR3 region is CASSLESLSGEQYF. The CDR3 bases are TGTGCCAGCAGCTTGGAGTCTCTGTCGGGCGAGCAGTACTTC. The V call is TRBV5-5, the J call TRBJ2-5; no reliable D call. The DNA end lines up better with TRBJ2-7; the J call may be wrong. The V gene's germline CDR1 is SGHKS and CDR2 YYEKEE (reference sequence). This CDR3 region has 14 residues.

The chain carries TRBV6-5 and TRBJ2-2; TRBD2 agrees at 11 bases. The germline V gene encodes CDR1 MNHEY and CDR2 SVGAGI. The CDR3 is made up of 19 amino acids. J gave up 0 bases and V 0 bases, and 6 bases lay outside the gene matches. DNA for the CDR3: TGTGCCAGCAGTTACTCAGGGACTAGCGGAAGCGCGAACACCGGGGAGCTGTTTTTT. As protein: CASSYSGTSGSANTGELFF.